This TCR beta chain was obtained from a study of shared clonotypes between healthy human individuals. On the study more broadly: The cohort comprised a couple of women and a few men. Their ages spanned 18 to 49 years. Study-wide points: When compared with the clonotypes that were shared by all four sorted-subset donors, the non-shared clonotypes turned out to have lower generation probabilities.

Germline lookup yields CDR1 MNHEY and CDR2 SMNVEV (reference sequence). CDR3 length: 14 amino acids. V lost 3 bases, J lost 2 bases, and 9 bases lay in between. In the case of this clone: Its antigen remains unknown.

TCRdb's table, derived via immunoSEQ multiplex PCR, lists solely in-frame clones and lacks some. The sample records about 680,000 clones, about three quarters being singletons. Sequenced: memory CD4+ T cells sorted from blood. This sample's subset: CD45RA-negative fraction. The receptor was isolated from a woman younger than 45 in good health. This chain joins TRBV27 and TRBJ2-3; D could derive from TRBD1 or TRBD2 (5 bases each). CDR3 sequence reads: CASSFGAITDTQYF. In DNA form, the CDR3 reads TGTGCCAGCAGTTTCGGGGCGATCACAGATACGCAGTATTTT.